The clone carrying this T cell receptor (beta chain) was found a few times. Its antigen is unidentified. The source of the sample is a study of PD-1 blockade in classical Hodgkin lymphoma. Following autologous stem cell transplantation, relapse occurred in every patient, and exposure to brentuximab vedotin varied. General study points: Newly diagnosed patients were reported to exhibit reduced baseline TCR diversity relative to healthy donors. Newly diagnosed and completely responding patients shared comparable baseline diversity.

Here immunoSEQ multiplex PCR was the method, and the copy in TCRdb shows in-frame clones only, minus some. The table includes about 50,000 clones, about 88% detected once. The TCR sequence derives from a human donor with classical Hodgkin lymphoma. Sequenced here: peripheral blood mononuclear cells (PBMCs), sampled before the second cycle of nivolumab.

The CDR3 here is CASSYDPSREQFF. The CDR3 coding sequence is TGTGCCAGCAGTTACGACCCTTCTCGTGAGCAGTTCTTC. This chain uses TRBV6-5 with TRBJ2-1; D call uncertain. Germline CDR1 and CDR2: MNHEY and SVGAGI. The CDR3 runs 13 residues. V was pared by 2 bases and J by 9 bases, with 11 bases between.